In this sample, the clone carrying this TCR beta chain turned up once. The V gene's germline CDR1 is SGHNT and CDR2 YENEEA. Trimming took off 0 bases at V and 0 bases at J, with 9 bases between the two ends. The CDR3 spans 16 residues. Sequencing was performed with immunoSEQ multiplex PCR; in TCRdb, only in-frame clones are kept and a portion is missing. The table shows a few hundred thousand clones, with around 84% occurring only once. The data are from a study of blood T cell repertoires in COVID-19. The age range of participants was about 18 to 100 years, with residence in 20 to 25 US areas. Grouping used clinical history reported by participants in a survey and questionnaire.

This TCR was recovered from a young man with acute COVID-19. The V call is TRBV11-3, the J call TRBJ2-1; no definite D call. Sequenced input: PBMCs or T cells enriched from blood (not recorded which). This chain's CDR3 is CASSLDQSSSYNEQFF. The CDR3, as DNA: TGTGCCAGCAGCTTAGATCAGTCCAGCTCCTACAATGAGCAGTTCTTC.